The 9 T cell receptor beta chains below were found in one sample sequenced in a study of T-cell memory formation after mild COVID-19. TCRdb analysed the 5' RACE reads with MiXCR anew, one entry per CDR3 protein. This sample has 200,000 or so distinct CDR3 sequences; roughly 10% occur once, and the top ten carry roughly 3.5%. Sequenced material: PBMCs or a T cell subset sorted from them (not recorded which). Source of these receptors: a man aged 18 to 29 who had mild COVID-19 (a few samples of this study predate the infection). Cell type and time point are not known.

This clonotype was observed a few times. The chain links TRBV5-4 to TRBJ1-1; unclear D gene. The CDR3 runs to 13 residues. The V end lost 4 bases, the J end lost 6 bases, and 13 bases lay between the germline ends. Germline-derived CDR1 and CDR2 are SGHNT and YYREEE (reference sequence). This CDR3 is CASSPSRIAEAFF. In DNA form, the CDR3 reads TGTGCCAGCAGCCCAAGCCGAATCGCTGAAGCTTTCTTT.

The J gene is TRBJ2-7, the V gene TRBV18; no firm D call. The V end lost 3 bases, the J end lost 0 bases, and 9 bases lay between the germline ends. Germline V gene lookup returns CDR1 KGHSH and CDR2 LQKENI. The CDR3 extends over 14 amino acids. The CDR3 coding sequence is TGTGCCAGCTCACCCGACACCACCTCCTACGAGCAGTACTTC. Amino acid sequence: CASSPDTTSYEQYF.

This clonotype has only a few counts. The chain couples TRBV5-1 to TRBJ2-7; TRBD2 is a possible D gene (5 bases). Trimming left V 0 bases short and J 6 bases short, with 10 bases between. The CDR3 loop spans 13 amino acids. Germline-derived CDR1 and CDR2 are SGHRS and YFSETQ. CDR3 DNA sequence: TGCGCCAGCAGCTTGGGCGGGTCCACCGAGCAGTACGTC. Its protein product is CASSLGGSTEQYV.

This clonotype was counted a few times. The rearrangement uses TRBV7-8 and TRBJ1-5; 9 nucleotides agree with TRBD1. J was trimmed by 3 bases and V by 5 bases; bases with no gene match: 5. CDR1 SGHVS and CDR2 FQNEAQ come from the germline V gene. The CDR3 runs to 15 residues. The CDR3 DNA is TGTGCCAGCAGCCCCTGGACAGGGGTCAATCAGCCCCAGCATTTT. Translated: CASSPWTGVNQPQHF.

In its sample, this clonotype was seen a few times. The gene calls are TRBV19 and TRBJ2-5; maybe TRBD2 (6 bases). Germline V gives CDR1 LNHDA, CDR2 SQIVND (reference sequence). Trimming pared 2 bases from V and 5 bases from J, leaving 15 bases between. The CDR3 runs 15 residues. CDR3 sequence reads: CASSIRSPGGETQYF. CDR3 sequence (DNA): TGTGCCAGTAGTATACGGTCTCCAGGAGGGGAGACCCAGTACTTC. The whole variable domain, remainder taken from reference TRBV19 and TRBJ2-5, is DGGITQSPKYLFRKEGQNVTLSCEQNLNHDAMYWYRQDPGQGLRLIYYSQIVNDFQKGDIAEGYSVSREKKESFPLTVTSAQKNPTAFYLCASSIRSPGGETQYFGPGTRLLVL.

The rearrangement uses TRBV5-1 and TRBJ2-5; the match to TRBD1 covers 11 bases. The V and J ends lost 0 bases and 4 bases, in that order; junction bases with no gene match: 2. The CDR3 is 15 residues long. Germline CDR1 and CDR2: SGHRS and YFSETQ. The CDR3 region is CASSLGTGGVETQYF. CDR3 in DNA: TGCGCCAGCAGCTTGGGGACAGGGGGCGTAGAGACCCAGTACTTC.

This clonotype was detected only a few times. CDR3 amino acids: CASSNNPDRWNTEAFF. CDR3 DNA sequence: TGTGCCAGCAGCAATAACCCCGACAGGTGGAACACTGAAGCTTTCTTT. The chain links TRBV6-6 to TRBJ1-1, with D perhaps TRBD1 (6 bases). Trimming left V 6 bases short and J 1 base short, with 18 bases between. CDR3 length: 16 amino acids. CDR1 MNHNY and CDR2 SVGAGI come from the germline V gene (reference sequence).

In its sample, this clonotype was seen a few times. The chain employs TRBV12-3 or TRBV12-4 and TRBJ1-1, with 7 bases lining up with TRBD1. The CDR3 sequence is 16 residues long. Trimming took 6 bases from V and 0 from J; bases not matched to a gene: 10. The CDR3 reads CASRLNRGIMNTEAFF. The CDR3 bases are TGTGCCAGCAGGCTTAACAGGGGTATAATGAACACTGAAGCTTTCTTT.

This clonotype occurred many times. The V and J genes are TRBV7-9 and TRBJ2-5; D not certain. The CDR3 runs to 13 residues. Germline assignment: CDR1 SEHNR and CDR2 FQNEAQ (reference sequence). The V end was cut by 5 bases, the J end by 5 bases, with 12 bases between. CDR3 in DNA: TGTGCCAGCAGCCGGTTGGCGATGGAGACCCAGTACTTC. This sequence encodes CASSRLAMETQYF.